This TCR beta chain was captured in a study of blood T cell repertoires in COVID-19. The repertoire was sequenced with immunoSEQ multiplex PCR; TCRdb's copy has only in-frame clones and lacks some. The sample holds fewer than 250,000 clones, 80% to 90% seen once. V was clipped by 2 bases and J by 11 bases; unmatched bases: 11. The CDR3 spans 14 residues. Per the germline V gene, CDR1 is SGHDT and CDR2 is YYEEEE. The receptor was derived from a woman over 75 with COVID-19, enrolled during active disease. This chain uses TRBV5-6 with TRBJ1-1; 8 nucleotides agree with TRBD1. Sequencing input: peripheral blood. CDR3 protein: CASSFFAQGASAFF. CDR3 in DNA: TGTGCCAGCAGCTTTTTCGCCCAGGGGGCTAGTGCTTTCTTT.